The next 21 T cell receptor beta chains were all read from a single sample in a study of T cells in localized non-small cell lung cancer. Using immunoSEQ multiplex PCR, the repertoire was profiled, and TCRdb retains in-frame clones only, with some absent. Of tens of thousands of clones detected, around nine tenths appear once; the ten largest clones hold 20% to 25%. The sequencing used peripheral blood, collected before any cancer treatment. These receptors all stem from a woman aged 35-75 years with stage I squamous cell lung carcinoma.

The genes are TRBV30 and TRBJ1-1; tentatively, D is TRBD1 (5 bases). CDR1 is GTSNPN and CDR2 is SVGIG in the germline V gene (reference sequence). The CDR3 spans 12 residues. Deletions cut 2 bases from V and 12 bases from J, with 16 bases between. CDR3 bases: TGTGCCTGGAGTCGGCCAGGGTTTGGAACTTTCTTT. This codes for CAWSRPGFGTFF.

The genes are TRBV11-2 and TRBJ2-7; a possible D gene is TRBD1 (6 bases). CDR3 length: 13 residues. Germline assignment: CDR1 SGHAT and CDR2 FQNNGV. Trimming took off 0 bases at V and 7 bases at J, with 10 bases between the two ends. DNA of the CDR3: TGTGCCAGCAGCTTAGATTTCAGGGGAGAGCAGTACTTC. The encoded protein is CASSLDFRGEQYF.

The J gene is TRBJ1-2, the V gene TRBV4-1, with a possible D match to TRBD1 (5 bases). The CDR3 has 15 residues. Germline lookup yields CDR1 MGHRA and CDR2 YSYEKL. Trimming left V 2 bases short and J 0 bases short, with 10 bases between. The CDR3, as DNA: TGCGCCAGCAGCCAAACAGACAGAGCTAACTATGGCTACACCTTC. This gives the protein CASSQTDRANYGYTF.

The V call is TRBV5-1, the J call TRBJ1-4, with a tentative D call TRBD1 (6 bases). V was trimmed by 3 bases and J by 7 bases, leaving 13 bases between them. The germline V gene encodes CDR1 SGHRS and CDR2 YFSETQ. The CDR3 contains 14 residues. This CDR3 reads CASSWGQGGEKLFF. The CDR3 bases are TGCGCCAGCAGCTGGGGGCAGGGCGGTGAAAAACTGTTTTTT.

The chain is built from TRBV5-1 and TRBJ1-3, with D possibly TRBD1 on 6 matching bases. Germline V gives CDR1 SGHRS, CDR2 YFSETQ. Trimming took off 0 bases at V and 5 bases at J, with 15 bases between the two ends. The CDR3 is made up of 16 amino acids. The CDR3 nucleotides read TGCGCCAGCAGCTTGGGCGGAGGACAGAATAGAAACACCATATATTTT. The encoded protein is CASSLGGGQNRNTIYF.

The chain joins TRBV10-1 to TRBJ1-3, with 8 bases identical to TRBD1. With V trimmed by 6 bases and J by 0 bases, 7 bases remained unmatched. CDR3 length: 16 residues. Germline V lookup: CDR1 WNHNN, CDR2 SYGVQD (reference sequence). CDR3 in amino acids: CASRGQGKSSGNTIYF. CDR3 in DNA: TGCGCCAGCAGAGGACAGGGCAAAAGCTCTGGAAACACCATATATTTT.

The chain recombines TRBV6-6 with TRBJ2-1; tentatively, D is TRBD1 (5 bases). V was clipped by 8 bases and J by 1 base, with 9 bases between them. The CDR3 is made up of 13 amino acids. Germline CDR1 is MNHNY and CDR2 is SVGAGI (reference sequence). The CDR3 DNA reads TGTGCCAGCCAGGACATATCCTACAATGAGCAGTTCTTC. Its protein product is CASQDISYNEQFF.

The CDR3 coding sequence is TGTGCCAGCAGTGAGGGACTAGCGGGGGGAAGCACCGGGGAGCTGTTTTTT. Translated, it gives CASSEGLAGGSTGELFF. The rearrangement uses TRBV25-1 and TRBJ2-2; TRBD2 aligns across 15 bases. Looked up from germline, CDR1 is MGHDK and CDR2 is SYGVNS. Trimming at V came to 3 bases and at J to 4 bases, leaving 3 bases not matched to a gene. The CDR3 totals 17 residues.

The genes are TRBV7-2 and TRBJ2-5; 11 bases line up with TRBD1. Per the germline V gene, CDR1 is SGHTA and CDR2 is FQGNSA. The CDR3 extends over 16 amino acids. The junction had 10 bases not matched to a gene; V was cut back by 5 bases and J by 5 bases. The CDR3 DNA is TGTGCCAGCAGCCAGATCCGGACAGGGGGCAGGGAGACCCAGTACTTC. It encodes CASSQIRTGGRETQYF.

The rearrangement uses TRBV5-6 and TRBJ2-5; D might be TRBD1 or TRBD2, each matching 5 bases. Per the germline V gene, CDR1 is SGHDT and CDR2 is YYEEEE. V was clipped by 1 base and J by 4 bases, with 14 bases between them. The CDR3 extends over 15 amino acids. CDR3 coding DNA: TGTGCCAGCAGCTTGCATATGGGGGTCCCAGAGACCCAGTACTTC. It is translated as CASSLHMGVPETQYF.

The chain couples TRBV5-5 to TRBJ1-4; no clear D. This CDR3 is 13 amino acids long. Trimming removed 0 bases from V and 11 bases from J, with 11 bases in between. Germline loops: CDR1 SGHKS, CDR2 YYEKEE (reference sequence). The CDR3 DNA follows: TGTGCCAGCAGCTTGGTGTCCGCAGTTAAACTGTTTTTT. Translating it yields CASSLVSAVKLFF.

The gene calls are TRBV6-6 and TRBJ1-4; TRBD1 matches 8 bases. Per germline, CDR1 MNHNY and CDR2 SVGAGI (reference sequence). The CDR3 totals 16 residues. The J segment lost 0 bases and the V segment lost 4 bases, leaving 4 bases of the junction unmatched. CDR3 residues: CASSSGQGATNEKLFF. Written as DNA, the CDR3 is TGTGCCAGCAGTTCCGGACAGGGTGCAACTAATGAAAAACTGTTTTTT.

The chain uses TRBV11-2 and TRBJ2-3; D is uncertain. The germline CDR1 and CDR2 sequences are SGHAT and FQNNGV. Deletions cut 2 bases from V and 4 bases from J, with 16 bases between. There are 16 residues in the CDR3. The CDR3 reads CASSLSYWGRADTQYF. The DNA for the CDR3 is TGTGCCAGCAGCTTAAGTTATTGGGGTAGGGCAGATACGCAGTATTTT.

This chain links TRBV7-3 with TRBJ2-1; D is possibly TRBD2 (6 bases). This CDR3 is built from 15 residues. V was trimmed by 4 bases and J by 3 bases, leaving 13 bases between them. Germline V CDR1 and CDR2: SGHTA, FQGTGA. CDR3 residues: CASSSLAANYNEQFF. The CDR3 DNA sequence: TGTGCCAGCAGCTCGTTAGCGGCAAACTACAATGAGCAGTTCTTC.

This clone was detected only a few times. The rearrangement uses TRBV5-4 and TRBJ1-1, with D possibly being TRBD1 (5 bases). The germline V gene has CDR1 SGHNT and CDR2 YYREEE (reference sequence). Trimming removed 9 bases from V and 2 bases from J, with 8 bases in between. This CDR3 has 11 residues. CDR3 sequence reads: CATGANTEAFF. DNA for the CDR3: TGTGCCACCGGGGCCAACACTGAAGCTTTCTTT.

This chain joins TRBV4-2 and TRBJ2-2, with 12 bases lining up with TRBD2. This CDR3 spans 18 amino acids. The V segment lost 2 bases and the J segment 1 base; nucleotides outside the gene matches: 5. Germline CDR1 LGHNA, CDR2 YNFKEQ. This chain's CDR3 is CASSQQKLAGGNTGELFF. CDR3 bases: TGTGCCAGCAGCCAACAAAAACTAGCGGGGGGGAACACCGGGGAGCTGTTTTTT.

V is TRBV6-6 and J is TRBJ2-7, with 8 bases matching TRBD1. The CDR3 is 14 amino acids. Germline CDR1 MNHNY, CDR2 SVGAGI (reference sequence). V was pared by 2 bases and J by 6 bases, with 6 bases of the junction left unmatched. This chain's CDR3 is CASSYEQGGGEQYF. The CDR3, as DNA: TGTGCCAGCAGTTACGAACAGGGGGGAGGCGAGCAGTACTTC.

The chain employs TRBV5-1 and TRBJ2-5; D may match TRBD1 or TRBD2 (6 bases each). Deletions cut 3 bases from V and 5 bases from J, with 14 bases between. The CDR3 totals 14 residues. CDR1 is SGHRS and CDR2 is YFSETQ in the germline V gene. The CDR3 spells CASSWGAGSETQYF. The CDR3 coding sequence is TGCGCCAGCAGCTGGGGGGCAGGGAGCGAGACCCAGTACTTC.

The chain uses TRBV5-1 and TRBJ1-2, with TRBD1 matching 10 bases. The germline V gene encodes CDR1 SGHRS and CDR2 YFSETQ. The CDR3 spans 14 residues. J gave up 6 bases and V 3 bases, and 5 bases lay outside the gene matches. As DNA, the CDR3 is TGCGCCAGCAGCTCGGGACAGGGGATCGATGGCTACACCTTC. The encoded protein is CASSSGQGIDGYTF.

The rearrangement joins TRBV19 to TRBJ2-1; 15 bases align to TRBD2. Germline V gene sequence: CDR1 LNHDA, CDR2 SQIVND (reference sequence). This CDR3 is 16 amino acids long. The ends lost 5 bases at V and 9 bases at J; junction bases unmatched: 8. CDR3: CASSARTSGGAIEQFF. CDR3 sequence (DNA): TGTGCCAGTAGTGCCCGGACTAGCGGGGGGGCCATTGAGCAGTTCTTC.

V usage is TRBV6-5 and J usage is TRBJ1-3, with TRBD1 as a possible D gene (6 bases). CDR3 size: 14 residues. V lost 4 bases and J lost 4, with 11 bases in between. From germline, CDR1 is MNHEY and CDR2 SVGAGI. The CDR3 loop reads CASSSGQRGNTIYF. The CDR3 DNA sequence: TGTGCCAGCAGTTCCGGACAGAGAGGAAACACCATATATTTT.